These T cell receptor beta chains were read from a single sample in a study of blood T cell repertoires in COVID-19. Clones were sequenced by immunoSEQ multiplex PCR, and TCRdb holds only the in-frame ones, with some missing. This repertoire shows over 30,000 clones, approximately 82% found once; its top ten account for around 15%. Sequencing was performed on peripheral blood. The receptor set was obtained from a man aged 80 or over with active or convalescent COVID-19. Both conserved end residues are part of each CDR3.

V gene,CDR3 protein
TRBV11-2,CASRELAALNTDTQYF
TRBV7-2,CASTRDRRSKEEYF
TRBV6-5,CASITDRSKNSPLHF
TRBV6-1,CASSERGGVGSAYNEQFF
TRBV10-2,CASSAGQAATDTQYF
TRBV18,CASSLRTSGYNEQFF
TRBV7-9,CASSLAWGGLQETQYF
TRBV5-4,CASSLDRGDNEQFF
TRBV19,CASSIFGKGVESWRTEAFF
TRBV4-3,CASSQVAGFNTGELFF